The clone carrying this T cell receptor (beta chain) appeared a single time. What it recognizes is unknown. The data were taken from a study of cytomegalovirus exposure and HLA in healthy donors. Study-wide background: T cells numbering around 200 million yielded 117 million unique TCR beta sequences in an earlier analysis. Researchers found that roughly 81% of almost 400 genotyped donors fell within the Caucasian-associated ancestry cluster. Study-wide results and caveats: In a later analysis, 15,000 to 20,000 TCR beta sequences were associated with HLA alleles at 0.05 false discovery rate.

The donors, nominally healthy at sampling, likely had unrecorded immune exposures. The PCR used 60 Vbeta and 13 Jbeta primers. Sequenced by immunoSEQ multiplex PCR; TCRdb stores in-frame clones only, minus some. The sample has some 150,000 clones; roughly three quarters are singletons. What was sequenced was PBMCs. The sequence came from a woman in her 50s in good health and CMV-seronegative.

CDR3 region: CASSLRDRLYGYTF. The CDR3 DNA is TGTGCCAGCAGCTTACGGGACAGACTCTATGGCTACACCTTC. The rearrangement links TRBV11-2 to TRBJ1-2; 7 bases fit TRBD1. The CDR3 is 14 residues long. The germline V gene encodes CDR1 SGHAT and CDR2 FQNNGV. V was clipped by 2 bases and J by 4 bases; unmatched bases: 4.